Listed below are T cell receptor beta chains from one sample, sequenced in a study of T cell clonotyping in hematopoietic cell transplantation. Assay used: immunoSEQ multiplex PCR; TCRdb lists only in-frame clones, some missing. The sample includes some 40,000 clones, roughly 94% seen only once; the top ten take around 0.85%. Sequenced: peripheral blood mononuclear cells. Receptors were obtained from a woman between 50 and 59 years old in good health. Some clones in this sample may be carry-over from other donors' samples. Both conserved end residues are part of each CDR3. The size entry is marked missing in some rows and otherwise reads once, few, many or a size class.

CASSPTYRADTQYF	TRBJ2-3	TRBV6-5	-
CASSSYRRQANTEAFF	TRBJ1-1	TRBV7-2	-
CASSQEGGSSYEQYF	TRBJ2-7	TRBV4-2	-
CASSVEWDTALNSPLHF	TRBJ1-6	TRBV9	-
CASSIQTGAQPQHF	TRBJ1-5	TRBV19	-
CASRKGWGQETQYF	TRBJ2-5	TRBV6-5	-
CASSPRTEIGTEAFF	TRBJ1-1	TRBV11-2	-
CASSLASVSTDTQYF	TRBJ2-3	TRBV6-5	-
CASSPEDTMNTEAFF	TRBJ1-1	TRBV18	-
CASMRRVLRSYEQYF	TRBJ2-7	TRBV2	-
CASSVGTPYGREKLFF	TRBJ1-4	TRBV6-1	-
CASTEGSKTQYF	TRBJ2-5	TRBV6-6	-
CASSHTLDGRTEAFF	TRBJ1-1	TRBV6-5	-
CASRITSGQTYEQYF	TRBJ2-7	TRBV27	-
CASTQRGETDTQYF	TRBJ2-3	TRBV19	-
CAISVQAGNTGELFF	TRBJ2-2	TRBV10-3	-
CASSQEQGGDYGYTF	TRBJ1-2	TRBV4-3	-
CASSEGFNSYNEQFF	TRBJ2-1	TRBV25-1	once
CASSLYVEESYEQYF	TRBJ2-7	TRBV7-2	-
CASSLARDRTFNYGYTF	TRBJ1-2	TRBV5-4	-
CASSSDRNEQYF	TRBJ2-7	TRBV11-1	-
CASSSTSAETQYF	TRBJ2-5	TRBV5-6	-
CASSRNRDRGNEQFF	TRBJ2-1	TRBV19	-
CASRRGYNEQFF	TRBJ2-1	TRBV4-2	-
CASKDYNEQFF	TRBJ2-1	TRBV19	-
CASSRTGAGSYEQYF	TRBJ2-7	TRBV5-6	-
CASSPLPSSGANVLTF	TRBJ2-6	TRBV18	-
CASSPPVRGTNNEQFF	TRBJ2-1	TRBV18	-
CASSESRENYGYTF	TRBJ1-2	TRBV6-1	-
CASSQEARLVGEAFF	TRBJ1-1	TRBV4-3	-
CASSPALGSQQYF	TRBJ2-7	TRBV11-2	-
CASSEAWETQYF	TRBJ2-5	TRBV2	once
CAWADTDWITGNTIYF	TRBJ1-3	TRBV30	-
CASSYSSPANSYEQYF	TRBJ2-7	TRBV6-6	-
CASSIDIRISNYGYTF	TRBJ1-2	TRBV19	once
CASRPGTGKNTGELFF	TRBJ2-2	TRBV11-2	-
CASSADRGVTEAFF	TRBJ1-1	TRBV19	-
CASSRLAGNTQYF	TRBJ2-3	TRBV4-1	-
CASSTQGPETQYF	TRBJ2-5	TRBV7-7	-
CASSRDQETQYF	TRBJ2-5	TRBV19	-
CASRQGLNTGELFF	TRBJ2-2	TRBV19	-
CSARFNTEAFF	TRBJ1-1	TRBV20-1	-